These 20 T cell receptor beta chains came from one sample sequenced in a study of T-cell reconstitution after alpha-beta-depleted transplantation in children. Unique molecular identifiers were incorporated during preparation of the TCRbeta library. TCRdb recomputed calls from the PCR reads with MiXCR, one row per CDR3 protein. The sample holds approximately 350,000 distinct CDR3 sequences, 10% to 15% seen once. The sequencing used PBMCs, collected from the stem cell graft. Receptor source: a human donor who donated a stem cell graft to a child with Fanconi anemia.

This clonotype appeared many times. This chain connects TRBV10-3 to TRBJ1-2; 7 nucleotides line up with TRBD1. With V trimmed by 2 bases and J by 6 bases, 3 bases remained unmatched. Germline V gene lookup returns CDR1 ENHRY and CDR2 SYGVKD. The CDR3 runs to 13 residues. The CDR3 sequence is CAISETDRDGYTF. For the CDR3, the DNA is TGTGCCATCAGTGAGACAGACAGGGATGGCTACACCTTC.

This clonotype appeared a few times. Relative to the germline gene, one junction end is altered; a read error may explain this. V and J are TRBV7-2 and TRBJ2-6; tentative D call: TRBD2 (6 bases). CDR1 SGHTA and CDR2 FQGNSA come from the germline V gene. The CDR3 is 15 residues long. This CDR3 reads CPSSLGGTGANVLTF. CDR3 sequence (DNA): TGTCCCAGCAGCTTAGGAGGGACTGGGGCCAACGTCCTGACTTTC.

The chain recombines TRBV29-1 with TRBJ2-7, with D perhaps matching TRBD2 (5 bases). The CDR3 has 12 residues. Germline V lookup: CDR1 SQVTM, CDR2 ANQGSEA. The V and J ends lost 8 bases and 3 bases respectively, with 14 bases between them. The CDR3 DNA reads as TGCAGCTTCCGGAGAGGACTCTACGAGCAGTACTTC. Amino acids: CSFRRGLYEQYF.

This chain links TRBV20-1 with TRBJ1-1; tentative D call: TRBD1 (6 bases). V was shortened by 5 bases and J by 12 bases, with 16 bases between the two germline ends. The CDR3 length is 11 residues. Germline CDR1 reads DFQATT; CDR2 reads SNEGSKA (reference sequence). CDR3 amino acids: CSAWVGGRTFF. DNA for the CDR3: TGCAGTGCTTGGGTGGGGGGCCGAACTTTCTTT.

The chain carries TRBV3-1 and TRBJ2-1, with 11 bases that match TRBD2. The junction had 5 bases not matched to a gene; V was cut back by 4 bases and J by 9 bases. The CDR3 has 14 residues. CDR1 and CDR2 from the germline V gene are LGHDT and YNNKEL (reference sequence). The CDR3 protein is CASSRVSGGGEQFF. CDR3 nucleotides: TGTGCCAGCAGCCGAGTTAGCGGGGGGGGTGAGCAGTTCTTC.

This clonotype was counted only a few times. The rearrangement links TRBV6-2 or TRBV6-3 to TRBJ1-5; perhaps TRBD1 as D (6 bases). V was cut by 6 bases and J by 6 bases, with 15 bases left in between. This CDR3 is built from 14 residues. The germline V gene has CDR1 MNHEY and CDR2 SVGEGT. For the CDR3, the DNA is TGTGCCAGCAGCTCCCTCGGACAGTTTCAGCCCCAGCATTTT. Translating gives CASSSLGQFQPQHF.

On this clonotype: A junction end diverges from the germline sequence, so it may reflect a read error. The chain couples TRBV12-3 or TRBV12-4 to TRBJ2-3; no definite D call. The CDR3 is 12 residues long. As DNA, the CDR3 is TGTGCCAGCATTCTCAGCGCAGATACGGAGTATTTT. This gives the protein CASILSADTEYF.

This chain joins TRBV5-1 and TRBJ2-1; D is possibly TRBD2 (5 bases). Trimming stripped 0 bases from V and 6 bases from J, with 10 bases between. The CDR3 contains 14 residues. Germline CDR1 is SGHRS and CDR2 is YFSETQ. Here the CDR3 DNA reads TGCGCCAGCAGCTTGGAAAGGCTAGCCAATGAGCAGTTCTTC. Protein sequence: CASSLERLANEQFF.

This chain joins TRBV29-1 and TRBJ2-1, with D perhaps matching TRBD1 (7 bases). In germline, CDR1 is SQVTM, CDR2 ANQGSEA. The CDR3 totals 14 residues. With 6 bases removed from V and 7 bases from J, the gap between germline ends came to 19 bases. CDR3 amino acids: CSVLDREDGNEQFF. CDR3 DNA sequence: TGCAGCGTGCTAGACAGGGAGGATGGGAATGAGCAGTTCTTC.

This clonotype was found many times. The V gene is TRBV5-1, the J gene TRBJ1-5, with D tentatively TRBD1 (5 bases). The length of the CDR3 is 15 residues. The germline V gene encodes CDR1 SGHRS and CDR2 YFSETQ. Trimming took off 5 bases at V and 1 base at J, with 13 bases between the two ends. DNA of the CDR3: TGCGCCAGCAGACCGGACGGGGGAAGCAATCAGCCCCAGCATTTT. Protein product: CASRPDGGSNQPQHF.

This clonotype appeared many times. Here the CDR3 reads CASSFGDYEQYV. The CDR3 DNA reads as TGTGCCAGCAGTTTTGGGGACTACGAGCAGTACGTC. The chain links TRBV28 to TRBJ2-7; D gene unclear. Trimming shortened V by 3 bases and J by 3 bases, and 6 bases separated the two germline ends. The CDR3 is 12 residues long. The V gene's germline CDR1 is MDHEN and CDR2 SYDVKM.

This clonotype was observed a few times. This chain joins TRBV7-8 and TRBJ2-7, with D unresolved. The CDR3 has 15 residues. V was shortened by 4 bases and J by 2 bases, with 15 bases between the two germline ends. Germline-derived CDR1 and CDR2 are SGHVS and FQNEAQ. CDR3 in DNA: TGTGCCAGCAGCTCCCAGGAAGCAACGACCTACGAGCAGTACTTC. Its translation: CASSSQEATTYEQYF.

The J gene is TRBJ2-5, the V gene TRBV4-2; the match to TRBD2 covers 13 bases. V was pared by 1 base and J by 0 bases, with 11 bases of the junction left unmatched. The CDR3 covers 20 residues. Germline loops: CDR1 LGHNA, CDR2 YNFKEQ. The CDR3 loop is CASSQVRTSGGHSNQETQYF. The CDR3 bases are TGTGCCAGCAGCCAAGTGAGGACTAGCGGGGGCCATTCAAACCAAGAGACCCAGTACTTC.

Many counts were recorded for this clonotype. The CDR3 DNA reads TGTGCCAGCACGGGGGGACAGCGTTGGAATGAGCAGTTCTTC. This encodes CASTGGQRWNEQFF. The chain employs TRBV7-9 and TRBJ2-1, with D perhaps being TRBD1 or TRBD2 (7 bases each). Germline-derived CDR1 and CDR2 are SEHNR and FQNEAQ (reference sequence). The CDR3 sequence is 14 residues long. V lost 7 bases to trimming and J lost 7 bases, with 17 bases between them.

This clonotype has just a few counts. This chain joins TRBV20-1 and TRBJ1-4, with D hard to call. The CDR3 is 12 residues long. Germline V lookup: CDR1 DFQATT, CDR2 SNEGSKA (reference sequence). V lost 2 bases, J lost 5 bases, and 6 bases lay in between. CDR3 sequence (DNA): TGCAGTGCTAGACACTTAAATGAAAAACTGTTTTTT. Residues: CSARHLNEKLFF.

This clonotype was seen more than once but under ten times. The J gene is TRBJ2-2, the V gene TRBV2; 8 bases fit TRBD1. J lost 5 bases, V lost 6 bases, and 8 bases had no gene match. This CDR3 region has 15 residues. In germline, CDR1 is SNHLY, CDR2 FYNNEI. The CDR3 DNA is TGTGCCAGCAGAATGGACAGGGTATGGACCGGGGAGCTGTTTTTT. Encoded protein: CASRMDRVWTGELFF. The full variable domain, with the rest looked up from reference TRBV2 and TRBJ2-2, is EPEVTQTPSHQVTQMGQEVILRCVPISNHLYFYWYRQILGQKVEFLVSFYNNEISEKSEIFDDQFSVERPDGSNFTLKIRSTKLEDSAMYFCASRMDRVWTGELFFGEGSRLTVL.

The chain uses TRBV19 and TRBJ1-2, with a weak D call TRBD1 (6 bases). Trimming took off 9 bases at V and 1 base at J, with 15 bases between the two ends. CDR3 length: 14 amino acids. Germline values: CDR1 LNHDA, CDR2 SQIVND (reference sequence). The CDR3, as DNA: TGTGCCAGCAGTCCACAGGGACTTAACTATGGCTACACCTTC. It specifies CASSPQGLNYGYTF.

Regarding this clonotype: Here the CDR3 omits its conserved ending phenylalanine or tryptophan, so a read error is the likely source. The chain is built from TRBV5-1 and TRBJ2-3; weak D call: TRBD1 (5 bases). The germline CDR1 and CDR2 sequences are SGHRS and YFSETQ. CDR3 size: 14 residues. Trimming shortened V by 0 bases and J by 1 base, and 6 bases separated the two germline ends. The CDR3 protein is CASSLEGGTDTQYY. The CDR3 DNA follows: TGCGCCAGCAGCTTGGAAGGGGGCACAGATACGCAGTATTAT.

Notes on this clonotype: The germline gene is not matched at one end of the junction; a read error may be the cause. V is TRBV18 and J is TRBJ2-5; D may be TRBD2 (5 bases). The CDR3 consists of 13 residues. Germline V lookup: CDR1 KGHSH, CDR2 LQKENI. The chain's CDR3 is CASSEGVGETLYF. CDR3 DNA: TGTGCCAGCTCAGAGGGCGTTGGCGAGACCCTGTACTTC.

As regards this clonotype: A much more abundant neighbour one base away suggests this may be a read error. Lacking the conserved final phenylalanine or tryptophan, this CDR3 likely reflects a read error. CDR3 coding DNA: TGCGCCAGCAGCTTGGCGGTGGACACAACTACAACCTACGAGCAGTACTCC. The encoded protein is CASSLAVDTTTTYEQYS. The chain links TRBV5-1 to TRBJ2-7, with D maybe TRBD1 (5 bases). The germline V gene encodes CDR1 SGHRS and CDR2 YFSETQ. Trimming shortened V by 0 bases and J by 2 bases, and 18 bases separated the two germline ends. The CDR3 has 17 amino acids.